The 5 T cell receptor beta chains below were found in one sample sequenced in a study of blood T cell repertoires in COVID-19. Clones were sequenced by immunoSEQ multiplex PCR, and TCRdb holds only the in-frame ones, with some missing. The table includes roughly 76,000 clones, roughly nine tenths detected once. The sequencing input was peripheral blood. The receptor source for this set is a man aged 50-59 years with acute or convalescent COVID-19.

The CDR3 is CASTKTGAGNTEAFF. The CDR3 nucleotides read TGTGCCAGCACGAAGACAGGGGCGGGGAACACTGAAGCTTTCTTT. V gene TRBV19 combines with J gene TRBJ1-1, with TRBD1 matching over 8 bases. V shed 9 bases, J shed 1 base, and the junction held 10 bases outside the gene matches. Germline-derived CDR1 and CDR2 are LNHDA and SQIVND (reference sequence). CDR3 length: 15 residues.

The V gene is TRBV23-1, the J gene TRBJ2-1; D is perhaps TRBD2 (6 bases). TRBV23-1 is an ORF for which the function is uncertain. This CDR3 is 18 amino acids long. The germline V and J ends were trimmed by 0 bases and 3 bases, with 18 bases remaining between them. Here the CDR3 reads CASSQSPNASEFYNEQFF. DNA of the CDR3: TGCGCCAGCAGTCAATCCCCCAACGCTAGCGAGTTCTACAATGAGCAGTTCTTC.

The V gene is TRBV5-1, the J gene TRBJ1-2; D perhaps matches TRBD1 (6 bases). The ends were cut back, 0 bases at V and 4 bases at J, with 10 bases in the middle. The CDR3 is 14 residues long. CDR1 SGHRS and CDR2 YFSETQ come from the germline V gene. CDR3 residues: CASSLGSGVYGYTF. The CDR3 region has the DNA TGCGCCAGCAGCTTGGGGTCAGGGGTCTATGGCTACACCTTC. Full variable domain (remainder filled in from reference TRBV5-1 and TRBJ1-2): KAGVTQTPRYLIKTRGQQVTLSCSPISGHRSVSWYQQTPGQGLQFLFEYFSETQRNKGNFPGRFSGRQFSNSRSEMNVSTLELGDSALYLCASSLGSGVYGYTFGSGTRLTVV.

The chain carries TRBV2 and TRBJ1-1; a possible D gene is TRBD1 (6 bases). Trimming left V 11 bases short and J 0 bases short, with 13 bases between. The germline gives CDR1 SNHLY, CDR2 FYNNEI. The CDR3 covers 13 residues. The CDR3 region has the DNA TGTGCCCGACAGGAAACTATGAACACTGAAGCTTTCTTT. As protein: CARQETMNTEAFF.

The rearrangement joins TRBV15 to TRBJ1-6, with TRBD1 identical over 7 bases. Germline V gene data show CDR1 as LNHNV and CDR2 as YYDKDF (reference sequence). There are 15 residues in the CDR3. The ends lost 0 bases at V and 7 bases at J; junction bases unmatched: 3. CDR3 loop: CATSRDTGVNSPLHF. CDR3 bases: TGTGCCACCAGCAGAGATACAGGGGTCAATTCACCCCTCCACTTT.